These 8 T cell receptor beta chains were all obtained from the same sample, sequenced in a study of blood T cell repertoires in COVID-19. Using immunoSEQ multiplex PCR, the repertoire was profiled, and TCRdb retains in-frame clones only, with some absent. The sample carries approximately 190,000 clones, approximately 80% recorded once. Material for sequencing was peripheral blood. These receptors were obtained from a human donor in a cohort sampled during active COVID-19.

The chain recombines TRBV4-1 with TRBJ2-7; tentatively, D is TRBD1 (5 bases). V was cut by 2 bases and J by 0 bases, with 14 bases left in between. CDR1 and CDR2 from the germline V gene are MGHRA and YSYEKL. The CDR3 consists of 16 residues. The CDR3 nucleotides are TGCGCCAGCAGCCAAACCCTTGGGCAGGGCTCCTACGAGCAGTACTTC. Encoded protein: CASSQTLGQGSYEQYF.

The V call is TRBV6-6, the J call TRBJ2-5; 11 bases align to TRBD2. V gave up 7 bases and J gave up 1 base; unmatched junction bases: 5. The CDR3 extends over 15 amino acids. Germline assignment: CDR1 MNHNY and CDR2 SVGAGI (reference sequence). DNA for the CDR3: TGTGCCAGCACAGGACTAGCGGGCGGCCAAGAGACCCAGTACTTC. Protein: CASTGLAGGQETQYF.

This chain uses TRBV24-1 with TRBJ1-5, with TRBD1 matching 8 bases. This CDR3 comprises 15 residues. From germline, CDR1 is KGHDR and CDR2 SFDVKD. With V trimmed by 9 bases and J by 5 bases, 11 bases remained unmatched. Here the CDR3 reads CATPATGGVDQPQHF. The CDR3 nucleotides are TGTGCCACCCCAGCTACAGGGGGGGTCGATCAGCCCCAGCATTTT.

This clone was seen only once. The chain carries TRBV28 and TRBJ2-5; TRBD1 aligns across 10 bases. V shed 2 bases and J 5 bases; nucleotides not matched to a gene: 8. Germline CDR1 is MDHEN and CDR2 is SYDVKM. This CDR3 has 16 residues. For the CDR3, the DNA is TGTGCCAGCAGTTTACTCCTGACAGGGGGCACGGAGACCCAGTACTTC. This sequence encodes CASSLLLTGGTETQYF.

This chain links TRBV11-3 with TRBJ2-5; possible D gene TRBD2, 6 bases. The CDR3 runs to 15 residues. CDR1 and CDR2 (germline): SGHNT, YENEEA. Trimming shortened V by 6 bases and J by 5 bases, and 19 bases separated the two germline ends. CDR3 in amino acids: CASSANQGGGETQYF. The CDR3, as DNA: TGTGCCAGCAGTGCCAATCAGGGAGGAGGTGAGACCCAGTACTTC.

The DNA of the CDR3 is TGTGCCAGCAGTCAAACTAGCCGACAGGGGAGGAACTATGGCTACACCTTC. Translation: CASSQTSRQGRNYGYTF. The chain employs TRBV27 and TRBJ1-2; 8 bases are shared with TRBD1. The CDR3 is 17 amino acids. Trimming at V came to 5 bases and at J to 2 bases, leaving 13 bases not matched to a gene. CDR1 MNHEY and CDR2 SMNVEV come from the germline V gene (reference sequence).

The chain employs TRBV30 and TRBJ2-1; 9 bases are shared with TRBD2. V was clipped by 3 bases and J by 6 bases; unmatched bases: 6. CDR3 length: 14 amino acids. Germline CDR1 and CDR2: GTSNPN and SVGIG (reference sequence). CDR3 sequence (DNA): TGTGCCTGGAGGGCGGGAGGGCCGACCAATGAGCAGTTCTTC. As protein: CAWRAGGPTNEQFF.

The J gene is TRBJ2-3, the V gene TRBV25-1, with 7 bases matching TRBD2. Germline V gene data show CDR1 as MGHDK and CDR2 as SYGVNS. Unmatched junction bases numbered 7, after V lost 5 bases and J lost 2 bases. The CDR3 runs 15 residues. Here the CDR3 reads CASSWGTTVTDTQYF. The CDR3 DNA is TGTGCCAGCAGTTGGGGGACTACCGTCACAGATACGCAGTATTTT.